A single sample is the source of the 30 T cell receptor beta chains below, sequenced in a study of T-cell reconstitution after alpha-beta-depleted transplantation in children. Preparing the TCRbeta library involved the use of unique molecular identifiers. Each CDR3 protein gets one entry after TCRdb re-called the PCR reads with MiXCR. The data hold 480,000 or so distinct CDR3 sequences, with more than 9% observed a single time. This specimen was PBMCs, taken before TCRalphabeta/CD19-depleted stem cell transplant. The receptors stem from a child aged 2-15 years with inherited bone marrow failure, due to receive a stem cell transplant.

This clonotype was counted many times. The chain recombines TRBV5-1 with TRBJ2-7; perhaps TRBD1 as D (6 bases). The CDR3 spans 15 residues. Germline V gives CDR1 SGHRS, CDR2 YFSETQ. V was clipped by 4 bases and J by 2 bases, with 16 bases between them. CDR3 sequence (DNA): TGCGCCAGCAGCCGCATACTGGGGGACACCTACGAGCAGTACTTC. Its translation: CASSRILGDTYEQYF.

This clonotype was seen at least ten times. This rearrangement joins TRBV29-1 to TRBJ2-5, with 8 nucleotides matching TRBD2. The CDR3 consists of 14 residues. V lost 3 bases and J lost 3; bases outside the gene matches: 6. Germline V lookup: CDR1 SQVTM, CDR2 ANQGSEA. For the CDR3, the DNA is TGCAGCGTTGAGCCAGCGGGAGAGGAAGAGACCCAGTACTTC. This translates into CSVEPAGEEETQYF.

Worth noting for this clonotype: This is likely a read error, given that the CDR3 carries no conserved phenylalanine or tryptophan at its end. CDR3 bases: TGTGCCAGCGGAGGGGCTATTTCGGGGCAGTACTCC. Residues: CASGGAISGQYS. The V call is TRBV11-2, the J call TRBJ2-7; perhaps TRBD2 as D (6 bases). The germline gives CDR1 SGHAT, CDR2 FQNNGV. The CDR3 totals 12 residues. The V end was cut by 8 bases, the J end by 9 bases, with 17 bases between.

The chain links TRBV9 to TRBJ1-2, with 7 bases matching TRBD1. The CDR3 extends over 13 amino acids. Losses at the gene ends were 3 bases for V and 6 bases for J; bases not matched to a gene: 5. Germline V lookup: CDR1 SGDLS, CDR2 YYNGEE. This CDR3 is CASSAGTADGYTF. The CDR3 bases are TGTGCCAGCAGCGCCGGGACAGCGGATGGCTACACCTTC.

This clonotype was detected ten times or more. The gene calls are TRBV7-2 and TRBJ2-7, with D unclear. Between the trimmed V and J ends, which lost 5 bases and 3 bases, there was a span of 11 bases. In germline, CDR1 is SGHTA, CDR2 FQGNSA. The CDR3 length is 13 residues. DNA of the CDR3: TGTGCCAGCAGCCCACGGCGGCGCTACGAGCAGTACTTC. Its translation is CASSPRRRYEQYF.

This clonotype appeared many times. The CDR3 sequence: CASSRDTRTDTQYF. Here the CDR3 DNA reads TGTGCCAGCAGCCGTGATACTCGCACAGATACGCAGTATTTT. The rearrangement uses TRBV7-6 and TRBJ2-3; D unclear. CDR1 is SGHVS and CDR2 is FNYEAQ in the germline V gene. The CDR3 length is 14 residues. V was clipped by 5 bases and J by 1 base, with 10 bases between them.

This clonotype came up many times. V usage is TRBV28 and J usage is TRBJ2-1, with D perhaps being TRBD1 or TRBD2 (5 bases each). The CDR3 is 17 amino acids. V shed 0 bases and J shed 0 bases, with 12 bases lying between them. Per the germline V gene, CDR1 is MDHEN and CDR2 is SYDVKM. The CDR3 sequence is CASSLWAGDRSYNEQFF. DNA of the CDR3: TGTGCCAGCAGTTTATGGGCTGGGGACCGCTCCTACAATGAGCAGTTCTTC.

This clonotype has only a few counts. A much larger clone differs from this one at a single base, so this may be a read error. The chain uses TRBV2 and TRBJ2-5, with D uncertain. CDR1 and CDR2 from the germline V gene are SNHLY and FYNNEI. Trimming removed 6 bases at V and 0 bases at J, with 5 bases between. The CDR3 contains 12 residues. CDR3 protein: CASRAYQETQYF. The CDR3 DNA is TGTGCCAGCAGGGCCTACCAAGAGACCCAGTACTTC.

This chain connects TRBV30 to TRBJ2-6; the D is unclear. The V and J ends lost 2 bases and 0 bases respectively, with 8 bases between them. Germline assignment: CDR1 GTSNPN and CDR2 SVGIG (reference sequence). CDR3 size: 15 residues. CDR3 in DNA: TGTGCCTGGAGTCTAGGGAACTCTGGGGCCAACGTCCTGACTTTC. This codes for CAWSLGNSGANVLTF.

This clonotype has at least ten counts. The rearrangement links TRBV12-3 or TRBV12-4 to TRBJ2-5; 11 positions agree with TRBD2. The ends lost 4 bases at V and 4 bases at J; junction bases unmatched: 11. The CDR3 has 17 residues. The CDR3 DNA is TGTGCCAGCAGTTCCTATAGCGGGAGGGCCTACGGAGAGACCCAGTACTTC. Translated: CASSSYSGRAYGETQYF.

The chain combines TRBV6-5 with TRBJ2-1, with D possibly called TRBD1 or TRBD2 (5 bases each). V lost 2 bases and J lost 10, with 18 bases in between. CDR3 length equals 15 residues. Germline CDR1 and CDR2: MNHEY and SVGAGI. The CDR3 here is CASSYIYAGSNEQFF. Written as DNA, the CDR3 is TGTGCCAGCAGTTACATTTACGCAGGGAGTAACGAGCAGTTCTTC.

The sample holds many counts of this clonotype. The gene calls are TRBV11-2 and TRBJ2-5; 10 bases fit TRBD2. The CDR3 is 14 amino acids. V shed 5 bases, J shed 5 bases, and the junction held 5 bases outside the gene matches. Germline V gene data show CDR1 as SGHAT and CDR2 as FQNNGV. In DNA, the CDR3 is TGTGCCAGCAGCCTTTGGACTAGCGGTGAGACCCAGTACTTC. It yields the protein CASSLWTSGETQYF.

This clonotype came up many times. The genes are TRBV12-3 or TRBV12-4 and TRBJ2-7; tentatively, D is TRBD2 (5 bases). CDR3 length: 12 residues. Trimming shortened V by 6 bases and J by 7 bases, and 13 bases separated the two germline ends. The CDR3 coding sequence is TGTGCCAGCAGCCAGCTCCGAGGGGAGCAGTACTTC. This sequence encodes CASSQLRGEQYF.

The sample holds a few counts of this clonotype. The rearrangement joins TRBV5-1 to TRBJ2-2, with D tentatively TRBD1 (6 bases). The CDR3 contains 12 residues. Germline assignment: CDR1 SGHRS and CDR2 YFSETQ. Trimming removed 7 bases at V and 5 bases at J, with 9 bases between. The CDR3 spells CASGQTTGELFF. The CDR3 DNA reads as TGCGCCAGCGGACAGACTACCGGGGAGCTGTTTTTT.

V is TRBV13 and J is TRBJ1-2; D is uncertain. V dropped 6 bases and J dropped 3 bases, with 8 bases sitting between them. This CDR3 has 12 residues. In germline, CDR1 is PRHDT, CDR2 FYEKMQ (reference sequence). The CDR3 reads CASSSSDYGYTF. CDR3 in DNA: TGTGCCAGCAGTTCCTCGGACTATGGCTACACCTTC.

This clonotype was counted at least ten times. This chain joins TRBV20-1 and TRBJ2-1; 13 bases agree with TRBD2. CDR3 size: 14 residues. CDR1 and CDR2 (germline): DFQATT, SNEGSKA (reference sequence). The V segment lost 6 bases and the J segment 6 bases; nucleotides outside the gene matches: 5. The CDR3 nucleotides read TGCAGTGCCGGGGGACTAGCGGGAACCAATGAGCAGTTCTTC. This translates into CSAGGLAGTNEQFF.

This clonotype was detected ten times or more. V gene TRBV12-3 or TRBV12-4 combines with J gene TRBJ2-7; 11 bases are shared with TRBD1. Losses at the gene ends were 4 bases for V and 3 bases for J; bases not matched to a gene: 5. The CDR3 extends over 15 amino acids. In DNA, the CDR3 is TGTGCCAGCAGTTCTGGGACAGGGGGTCTCTACGAGCAGTACTTC. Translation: CASSSGTGGLYEQYF.

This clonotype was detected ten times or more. CDR3 sequence: CASSLGFGIPYEQYF. The CDR3 nucleotides are TGTGCCAGCAGCTTAGGTTTCGGGATCCCCTACGAGCAGTACTTC. The chain combines TRBV11-2 with TRBJ2-7, with D perhaps TRBD2 (5 bases). Deletions cut 1 base from V and 2 bases from J, with 12 bases between. The CDR3 is 15 amino acids. CDR1 is SGHAT and CDR2 is FQNNGV in the germline V gene.

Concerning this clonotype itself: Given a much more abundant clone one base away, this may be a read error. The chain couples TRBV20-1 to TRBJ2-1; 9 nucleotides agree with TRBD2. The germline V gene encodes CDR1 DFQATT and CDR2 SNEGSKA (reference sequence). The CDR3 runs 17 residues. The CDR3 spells CCARDWREGNLYNEQFF. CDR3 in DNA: TGCTGTGCTAGAGATTGGCGGGAGGGAAACCTCTACAATGAGCAGTTCTTC.

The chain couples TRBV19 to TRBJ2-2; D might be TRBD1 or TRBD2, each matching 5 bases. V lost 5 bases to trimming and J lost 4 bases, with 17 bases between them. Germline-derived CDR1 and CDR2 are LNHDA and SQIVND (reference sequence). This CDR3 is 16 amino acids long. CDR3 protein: CASSPPGTGLTGELFF. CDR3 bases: TGTGCCAGTAGTCCCCCAGGGACGGGTCTCACCGGGGAGCTGTTTTTT.

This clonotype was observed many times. The DNA for the CDR3 is TGCAGTGCTGGGACAGGGGGCTTGTACGAGCAGTACTTC. Its translation: CSAGTGGLYEQYF. V gene TRBV20-1 combines with J gene TRBJ2-7; 12 bases fit TRBD1. Germline CDR1 and CDR2: DFQATT and SNEGSKA (reference sequence). V trimming: 5 bases; J trimming: 4 bases; junction bases outside the gene matches: 3. The CDR3 is made up of 13 amino acids.

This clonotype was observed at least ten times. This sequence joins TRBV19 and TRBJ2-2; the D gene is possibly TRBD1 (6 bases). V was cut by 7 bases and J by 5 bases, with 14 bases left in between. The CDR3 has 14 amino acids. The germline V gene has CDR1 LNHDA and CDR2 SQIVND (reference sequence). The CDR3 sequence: CASTGAGETGELFF. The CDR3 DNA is TGTGCCAGTACAGGGGCAGGAGAAACCGGGGAGCTGTTTTTT.

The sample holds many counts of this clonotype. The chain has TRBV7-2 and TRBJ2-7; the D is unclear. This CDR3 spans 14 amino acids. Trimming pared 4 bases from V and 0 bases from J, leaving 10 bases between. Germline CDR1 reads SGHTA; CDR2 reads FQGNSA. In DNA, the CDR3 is TGTGCCAGCAGCTCGTACTGGTACTCCTACGAGCAGTACTTC. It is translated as CASSSYWYSYEQYF.

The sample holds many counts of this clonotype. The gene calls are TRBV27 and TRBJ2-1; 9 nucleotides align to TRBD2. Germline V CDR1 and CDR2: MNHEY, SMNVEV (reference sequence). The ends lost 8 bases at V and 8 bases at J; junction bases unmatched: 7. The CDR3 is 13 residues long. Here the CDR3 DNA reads TGTGCCAGCTTAGGGACTAGCTTCGATGAGCAGTTCTTC. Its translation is CASLGTSFDEQFF.

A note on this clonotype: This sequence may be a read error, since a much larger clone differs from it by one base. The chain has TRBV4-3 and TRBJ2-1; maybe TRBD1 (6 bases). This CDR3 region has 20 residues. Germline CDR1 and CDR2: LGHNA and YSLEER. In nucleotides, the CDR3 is TGCGCCGGCAGCCAAGCGAGGGACAACCCTTTTTACGACGTACCCCATGAGCAGTTCTTC. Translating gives CAGSQARDNPFYDVPHEQFF.

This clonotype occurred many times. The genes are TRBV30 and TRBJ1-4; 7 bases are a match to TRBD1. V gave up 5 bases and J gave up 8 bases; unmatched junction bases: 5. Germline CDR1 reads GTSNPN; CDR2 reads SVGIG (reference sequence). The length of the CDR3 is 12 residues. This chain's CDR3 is CAWGQEQEKLFF. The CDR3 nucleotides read TGTGCCTGGGGACAGGAGCAGGAAAAACTGTTTTTT.

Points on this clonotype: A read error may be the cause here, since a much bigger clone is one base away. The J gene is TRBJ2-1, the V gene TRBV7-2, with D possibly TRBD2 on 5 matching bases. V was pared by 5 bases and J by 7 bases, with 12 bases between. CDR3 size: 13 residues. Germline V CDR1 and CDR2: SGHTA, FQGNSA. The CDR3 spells CASSTDWPNEQFF. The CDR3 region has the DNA TGTGCCAGCAGCACGGACTGGCCGAATGAGCAGTTCTTC.

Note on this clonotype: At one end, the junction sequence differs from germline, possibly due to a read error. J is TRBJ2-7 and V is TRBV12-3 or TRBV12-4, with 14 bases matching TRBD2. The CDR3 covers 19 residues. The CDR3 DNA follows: TGTGCCCGCAGTTTAGCCCCGAGGACTAGCGGGAGGCGGACCTACGAGCAGTACTTC. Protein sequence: CARSLAPRTSGRRTYEQYF.

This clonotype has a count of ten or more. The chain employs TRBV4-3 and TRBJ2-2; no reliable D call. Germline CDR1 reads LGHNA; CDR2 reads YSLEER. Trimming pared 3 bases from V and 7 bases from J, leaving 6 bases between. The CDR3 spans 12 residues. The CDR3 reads CASSHRVGELFF. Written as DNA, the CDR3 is TGCGCCAGCAGCCACCGGGTCGGGGAGCTGTTTTTT.

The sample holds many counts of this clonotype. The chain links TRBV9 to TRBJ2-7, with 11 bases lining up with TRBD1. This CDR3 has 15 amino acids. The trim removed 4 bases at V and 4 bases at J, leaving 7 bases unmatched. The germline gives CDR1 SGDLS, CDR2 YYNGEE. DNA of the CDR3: TGTGCCAGCAGCATCGGACAGGGGGCAGGATACGAGCAGTACTTC. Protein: CASSIGQGAGYEQYF.